These 24 T cell receptor beta chains were sequenced from one sample in a study of OX40 agonist ivuxolimab in advanced cancers. Produced via immunoSEQ multiplex PCR; TCRdb's table is partial and in-frame only. The data show roughly 110,000 clones, with approximately 90% seen just once and 1% to 1.5% held by the top ten. Sequencing used CD4+ or CD8+ T cells sorted from blood, obtained in a trial of the OX40 agonist ivuxolimab. These receptors were collected from an adult with an advanced solid tumor such as melanoma, head and neck, liver or kidney cancer.

This clone appeared once. This chain links TRBV10-3 with TRBJ2-5, with 13 bases aligning to TRBD2. With V trimmed by 2 bases and J by 4 bases, 4 bases remained unmatched. From germline, CDR1 is ENHRY and CDR2 SYGVKD. This CDR3 region has 16 residues. CDR3 nucleotides: TGTGCCATCAGTGAGGGACTAGCGGGAGTTGTAGAGACCCAGTACTTC. It codes for CAISEGLAGVVETQYF.

The chain carries TRBV28 and TRBJ2-3; D is undetermined. V lost 8 bases to trimming and J lost 2 bases, with 8 bases between them. Germline V gene lookup returns CDR1 MDHEN and CDR2 SYDVKM. CDR3 length: 12 residues. CDR3 sequence (DNA): TGTGCCAGCTATGCTAACACAGATACGCAGTATTTT. It translates to CASYANTDTQYF.

This clone was picked up one time. CDR3 in amino acids: CASVTSGTSSYEQYF. Here the CDR3 DNA reads TGTGCCAGCGTGACTAGCGGGACCAGCTCCTACGAGCAGTACTTC. V gene TRBV7-2 combines with J gene TRBJ2-7, with TRBD2 matching 11 bases. The trim removed 8 bases at V and 0 bases at J, leaving 6 bases unmatched. Germline V CDR1 and CDR2: SGHTA, FQGNSA. The CDR3 has 15 residues.

The chain couples TRBV28 to TRBJ1-1; D gene uncertain. This CDR3 contains 13 residues. The V and J ends lost 4 bases and 5 bases respectively, with 11 bases between them. CDR1 is MDHEN and CDR2 is SYDVKM in the germline V gene. The CDR3 sequence: CASSSLGPTEAFF. The CDR3 region has the DNA TGTGCCAGCAGTTCCTTAGGCCCTACTGAAGCTTTCTTT.

The rearrangement links TRBV15 to TRBJ2-1, with D perhaps TRBD2 (5 bases). This CDR3 is 16 amino acids long. Trimming shortened V by 0 bases and J by 7 bases, and 16 bases separated the two germline ends. Germline assignment: CDR1 LNHNV and CDR2 YYDKDF (reference sequence). This chain's CDR3 is CATSRDGLSGLNEQFF. The CDR3 DNA reads as TGTGCCACCAGCAGAGACGGACTGTCAGGCTTGAATGAGCAGTTCTTC.

The rearrangement joins TRBV4-3 to TRBJ1-5; TRBD1 aligns across 9 bases. The CDR3 consists of 13 residues. The germline V gene encodes CDR1 LGHNA and CDR2 YSLEER. J gave up 4 bases and V 8 bases, and 3 bases lay outside the gene matches. The CDR3 reads CASGTGRNQPQHF. The CDR3 region has the DNA TGCGCCAGCGGGACAGGGCGGAATCAGCCCCAGCATTTT.

The chain combines TRBV6-5 with TRBJ2-7; 7 bases are a match to TRBD1. This CDR3 has 12 amino acids. Looked up from germline, CDR1 is MNHEY and CDR2 is SVGAGI. The trim removed 7 bases at V and 4 bases at J, leaving 4 bases unmatched. The DNA of the CDR3 is TGTGCCAGCACCTGGGACAGTTACGAGCAGTACTTC. This codes for CASTWDSYEQYF.

Concerning this clone: This sample also contains other DNA sequences that code for the same CDR3. The rearrangement joins TRBV14 to TRBJ1-2; unclear D gene. CDR3 length equals 13 residues. CDR1 and CDR2 from the germline V gene are SGHDN and FVKESK. V lost 1 base and J lost 2, with 5 bases in between. The CDR3 coding sequence is TGTGCCAGCAGCCAAGGGCAGAACTATGGCTACACCTTC. Translating it yields CASSQGQNYGYTF.

The V call is TRBV28, the J call TRBJ2-7; TRBD2 is a possible D gene (6 bases). Trimming took off 7 bases at V and 0 bases at J, with 13 bases between the two ends. Germline-derived CDR1 and CDR2 are MDHEN and SYDVKM. This CDR3 has 14 residues. The CDR3 coding sequence is TGTGCCAGCACCACCGCTAGCGCCTCCTACGAGCAGTACTTC. Translation gives CASTTASASYEQYF.

V and J are TRBV4-2 and TRBJ2-4; 9 positions match TRBD2. J lost 8 bases, V lost 1 base, and 18 bases had no gene match. CDR3 length equals 19 residues. Germline V gene data show CDR1 as LGHNA and CDR2 as YNFKEQ. Written as DNA, the CDR3 is TGTGCCAGCAGCCAAGCCCCAAGAGCGGGGGGCCGGGTTACGGACATTCAGTACTTC. Translating it yields CASSQAPRAGGRVTDIQYF.

The DNA of the CDR3 is TGTGCCAGCAGCTTACAGAACCACGGGACAGCCCGTGGCTATGGCTACACCTTC. Translation gives CASSLQNHGTARGYGYTF. This chain links TRBV7-2 with TRBJ1-2, with TRBD1 matching over 7 bases. Unmatched junction bases numbered 16, after V lost 2 bases and J lost 4 bases. The CDR3 totals 18 residues. Germline CDR1 is SGHTA and CDR2 is FQGNSA.

V gene TRBV7-3 combines with J gene TRBJ2-6; a possible D gene is TRBD2 (6 bases). Germline CDR1 reads SGHTA; CDR2 reads FQGTGA. The V gene lost 2 bases and the J gene lost 6 bases, with 14 bases spanning the gap. The length of the CDR3 is 16 residues. The CDR3 is CASSLSAGITANVLTF. The CDR3 nucleotides are TGTGCCAGCAGCTTATCGGCGGGGATTACGGCCAACGTCCTGACTTTC.

The chain uses TRBV27 and TRBJ2-5; D perhaps matches TRBD1 (5 bases). The end of the DNA aligns better with TRBJ2-7, so the J call may be wrong. The CDR3 spans 14 residues. Per the germline V gene, CDR1 is MNHEY and CDR2 is SMNVEV (reference sequence). The CDR3 DNA follows: TGTGCCAGCAGTTTCACAGGCCCCCCCTACGAGCAGTACTTC. Translated: CASSFTGPPYEQYF.

The chain employs TRBV11-2 and TRBJ2-7; 12 positions match TRBD2. CDR1 and CDR2 from the germline V gene are SGHAT and FQNNGV. The CDR3 loop spans 15 amino acids. V trimming: 6 bases; J trimming: 6 bases; junction bases outside the gene matches: 9. CDR3 sequence reads: CASRDRTSGIGEQYF. Written as DNA, the CDR3 is TGTGCCAGCAGAGACAGGACTAGCGGGATTGGCGAGCAGTACTTC.

The chain has TRBV14 and TRBJ1-4; 9 bases line up with TRBD1. Germline V gives CDR1 SGHDN, CDR2 FVKESK. J was trimmed by 7 bases and V by 5 bases; bases with no gene match: 11. This CDR3 spans 16 amino acids. The DNA for the CDR3 is TGTGCCAGCAGCTTGCGGACCTTGACAGGGGGTGAAAAACTGTTTTTT. It translates to CASSLRTLTGGEKLFF.

The V call is TRBV5-1, the J call TRBJ1-3; 7 bases line up with TRBD1. The CDR3 totals 16 residues. Losses at the gene ends were 4 bases for V and 0 bases for J; bases not matched to a gene: 7. CDR1 is SGHRS, CDR2 YFSETQ, per germline. This chain's CDR3 is CASSGPGQSSGNTIYF. The CDR3, as DNA: TGCGCCAGCAGCGGGCCGGGACAGAGCTCTGGAAACACCATATATTTT.

The chain combines TRBV27 with TRBJ1-2; perhaps TRBD1 as D (6 bases). V lost 3 bases to trimming and J lost 1 base, with 15 bases between them. There are 16 residues in the CDR3. Germline CDR1 MNHEY, CDR2 SMNVEV (reference sequence). The CDR3, as DNA: TGTGCCAGCAGTTTTATATCGGGACACGATAACTATGGCTACACCTTC. Translation gives CASSFISGHDNYGYTF.

The chain's CDR3 is CASSWGQNNYGYTF. In DNA form, the CDR3 reads TGTGCCAGCAGCTGGGGACAGAACAACTATGGCTACACCTTC. The V call is TRBV11-2, the J call TRBJ1-2, with TRBD1 identical over 7 bases. The J segment lost 2 bases and the V segment lost 4 bases, leaving 4 bases of the junction unmatched. CDR1 and CDR2 (germline): SGHAT, FQNNGV. The CDR3 loop spans 14 amino acids.

The V and J genes are TRBV7-9 and TRBJ1-2; D is ambiguous. The CDR3 covers 14 residues. The ends were cut back, 8 bases at V and 4 bases at J, with 17 bases in the middle. CDR1 SEHNR and CDR2 FQNEAQ come from the germline V gene (reference sequence). CDR3 nucleotides: TGTGCCAGCCCCATGGCAGATGCTTCCTATGGCTACACCTTC. Its protein product is CASPMADASYGYTF.

The rearrangement links TRBV25-1 to TRBJ1-3; D remains unclear. The V gene lost 10 bases and the J gene lost 6 bases, with 4 bases spanning the gap. Germline CDR1 and CDR2: MGHDK and SYGVNS. The CDR3 has 9 residues. In DNA form, the CDR3 reads TGTGCCACCAAAAACACCATATATTTT. It translates to CATKNTIYF.

The V call is TRBV2, the J call TRBJ2-1, with 7 positions matching TRBD2. Germline V gene sequence: CDR1 SNHLY, CDR2 FYNNEI. V trimming: 5 bases; J trimming: 8 bases; junction bases outside the gene matches: 12. The CDR3 is 15 residues long. The CDR3: CASSPEAGKVHEQFF. The DNA for the CDR3 is TGTGCCAGCAGTCCCGAAGCGGGAAAAGTCCATGAGCAGTTCTTC.

The gene calls are TRBV27 and TRBJ1-1; 9 positions match TRBD1. The CDR3 is 15 residues long. Germline loops: CDR1 MNHEY, CDR2 SMNVEV (reference sequence). Trimming at V came to 6 bases and at J to 2 bases, leaving 7 bases not matched to a gene. CDR3 amino acids: CASRYRDRANTEAFF. The CDR3 bases are TGTGCCAGCAGGTACCGGGACAGGGCTAACACTGAAGCTTTCTTT.

The chain's CDR3 is CASSPLGGSYEQYF. The CDR3 region has the DNA TGTGCCAGTAGTCCTCTTGGGGGTAGCTACGAGCAGTACTTC. The chain recombines TRBV19 with TRBJ2-7; D is perhaps TRBD1 or TRBD2 (5 bases each). Deletions cut 5 bases from V and 3 bases from J, with 14 bases between. Germline assignment: CDR1 LNHDA and CDR2 SQIVND (reference sequence). This CDR3 contains 14 residues.

The count of this clone is one. This chain joins TRBV12-5 and TRBJ1-2; TRBD1 matches at 7 bases. V dropped 2 bases and J dropped 8; count of bases not matched to a gene: 8. In germline, CDR1 is LGHNT, CDR2 FRNRAP. The CDR3 has 14 residues. The DNA of the CDR3 is TGTGCTAGTGGTTTGTTCCCAGGGGGAAAGGGCTACACCTTC. Translated: CASGLFPGGKGYTF.